These 26 T cell receptor beta chains were sequenced from one sample in a study of OX40 agonist ivuxolimab in advanced cancers. Receptor amplification or capture employed the immunoSEQ multiplex PCR assay. The source is immuneACCESS, and TCRdb retained only in-frame sequences with V and J called. Part of the clones is not carried over; for the studies checked, unresolved V genes explain less than half of this, and the remainder is unexplained. In this sample the table shows approximately 70,000 clones, more than 60% of which occur a single time. Around 1.6% of the sample is held by the ten biggest clonotypes. The sample was CD4+ or CD8+ T cells sorted from blood, taken in a trial of the OX40 agonist ivuxolimab. The receptors originated from an adult with an advanced solid tumor such as melanoma, head and neck, liver or kidney cancer.

The V and J genes are TRBV6-1 and TRBJ2-2, with D possibly being TRBD2 (5 bases). The CDR3 runs to 15 residues. V was pared by 6 bases and J by 4 bases, with 15 bases between. CDR1 and CDR2 (germline): MNHNS, SASEGT. CDR3: CASRKAGTPTGELFF. The CDR3 DNA sequence: TGTGCCAGCAGAAAGGCGGGCACCCCCACCGGGGAGCTGTTTTTT.

The sample holds one count of this clone. V usage is TRBV12-5 and J usage is TRBJ1-1; 8 bases are shared with TRBD1. V was clipped by 6 bases and J by 7 bases; unmatched bases: 7. Germline V gene sequence: CDR1 LGHNT, CDR2 FRNRAP. The CDR3 totals 13 residues. CDR3 protein: CASGNGQGNEAFF. Written as DNA, the CDR3 is TGTGCTAGTGGGAATGGACAGGGCAATGAAGCTTTCTTT.

The V gene is TRBV15, the J gene TRBJ1-1; D may be TRBD1 (5 bases). The CDR3 covers 14 residues. V lost 4 bases and J lost 4, with 13 bases in between. The V gene's germline CDR1 is LNHNV and CDR2 YYDKDF (reference sequence). CDR3 in DNA: TGTGCCACCAGCACCCCCCGGCAGGGCACTGAAGCTTTCTTT. Its translation is CATSTPRQGTEAFF.

This clone occurred once. The chain uses TRBV4-1 and TRBJ2-7; D call uncertain. The CDR3 spans 16 residues. Looked up from germline, CDR1 is MGHRA and CDR2 is YSYEKL. V was clipped by 1 base and J by 0 bases, with 13 bases between them. Written as DNA, the CDR3 is TGCGCCAGCAGCCAAGTTCAAGCAGGCCACTCCTACGAGCAGTACTTC. Translated: CASSQVQAGHSYEQYF.

This clone has ten or more counts. The chain carries TRBV9 and TRBJ1-6; 7 nucleotides agree with TRBD1. The CDR3 loop spans 15 amino acids. The germline V gene has CDR1 SGDLS and CDR2 YYNGEE. Losses at the gene ends were 4 bases for V and 4 bases for J; bases not matched to a gene: 5. The CDR3: CASSSGTEYNSPLHF. CDR3 coding DNA: TGTGCCAGCAGCAGTGGGACAGAGTATAATTCACCCCTCCACTTT.

V is TRBV19 and J is TRBJ1-2; weak D call: TRBD1 (5 bases). This CDR3 is 14 amino acids long. The germline V gene encodes CDR1 LNHDA and CDR2 SQIVND (reference sequence). The V end was cut by 3 bases, the J end by 3 bases, with 11 bases between. The CDR3 nucleotides read TGTGCCAGTAGTATTGGTAGGGGTGACTATGGCTACACCTTC. This encodes CASSIGRGDYGYTF.

The chain employs TRBV28 and TRBJ2-7, with D perhaps matching TRBD1 (5 bases). The CDR3 is made up of 14 amino acids. The germline V and J ends were trimmed by 3 bases and 1 base, with 10 bases remaining between them. Germline CDR1 and CDR2: MDHEN and SYDVKM. The CDR3 loop is CASSFSTGSYEQYF. The CDR3, as DNA: TGTGCCAGCAGTTTTAGCACAGGATCCTACGAGCAGTACTTC. The variable domain in full, completed from reference TRBV28 and TRBJ2-7, reads DVKVTQSSRYLVKRTGEKVFLECVQDMDHENMFWYRQDPGLGLRLIYFSYDVKMKEKGDIPEGYSVSREKKERFSLILESASTNQTSMYLCASSFSTGSYEQYFGPGTRLTVT.

CDR3 amino acids: CASSPLPPMTGAYEQYF. The CDR3, as DNA: TGTGCCAGCTCACCCCTCCCCCCGATGACAGGAGCCTACGAGCAGTACTTC. The rearrangement links TRBV18 to TRBJ2-7; D possibly corresponds to TRBD1 (6 bases). Germline assignment: CDR1 KGHSH and CDR2 LQKENI. V gave up 3 bases and J gave up 2 bases, with 20 bases separating them. This CDR3 region has 17 residues.

This clone turned up a few times. The chain has TRBV4-1 and TRBJ2-5, with TRBD1 matching 7 bases. Trimming removed 2 bases from V and 1 base from J; junction bases left unmatched: 4. Germline CDR1 and CDR2: MGHRA and YSYEKL. The CDR3 sequence is 15 residues long. The CDR3 is CASSQPDRAQETQYF. DNA for the CDR3: TGCGCCAGCAGCCAACCCGACAGGGCCCAAGAGACCCAGTACTTC.

The chain links TRBV5-1 to TRBJ2-5; possible D gene TRBD1, 5 bases. Germline V gene lookup returns CDR1 SGHRS and CDR2 YFSETQ. CDR3 length equals 14 residues. The V end lost 4 bases, the J end lost 4 bases, and 14 bases lay between the germline ends. The CDR3 is CASSRDSTTETQYF. The CDR3 DNA sequence: TGCGCCAGCAGCCGTGACAGTACGACAGAGACCCAGTACTTC.

This chain connects TRBV4-1 to TRBJ1-1; 10 positions agree with TRBD1. Trimming took 1 base from V and 0 from J; bases not matched to a gene: 14. The CDR3 is 20 amino acids. Germline V gene sequence: CDR1 MGHRA, CDR2 YSYEKL. The CDR3 is CASSQVLGTGVGEMNTEAFF. CDR3 in DNA: TGCGCCAGCAGCCAAGTTCTCGGGACAGGGGTGGGAGAGATGAACACTGAAGCTTTCTTT.

In nucleotides, the CDR3 is TGTGCCAGCAGCTTACCTCAACCACAGAAGAATCAGCCCCAGCATTTT. Protein product: CASSLPQPQKNQPQHF. This rearrangement joins TRBV7-3 to TRBJ1-5, with no clear D. V was clipped by 2 bases and J by 4 bases, with 15 bases between them. Germline V CDR1 and CDR2: SGHTA, FQGTGA. The CDR3 extends over 16 amino acids.

The chain employs TRBV30 and TRBJ2-7; 9 positions agree with TRBD1. Losses at the gene ends were 0 bases for V and 4 bases for J; bases not matched to a gene: 7. The CDR3 runs to 15 residues. Looked up from germline, CDR1 is GTSNPN and CDR2 is SVGIG (reference sequence). The chain's CDR3 is CAWSVGQGFRYEQYF. For the CDR3, the DNA is TGTGCCTGGAGTGTAGGACAGGGGTTTCGGTACGAGCAGTACTTC.

A few counts support this clone. This chain joins TRBV29-1 and TRBJ2-5; D is unclear. The CDR3 covers 13 residues. V lost 6 bases to trimming and J lost 2 bases, with 13 bases between them. CDR1 SQVTM and CDR2 ANQGSEA come from the germline V gene. The CDR3 DNA follows: TGCAGCGTGACCCGGCAGCTTCAAGAGACCCAGTACTTC. It specifies CSVTRQLQETQYF.

This clone showed up just a few times. The genes are TRBV5-4 and TRBJ2-2, with TRBD1 identical over 7 bases. The germline CDR1 and CDR2 sequences are SGHNT and YYREEE (reference sequence). V dropped 5 bases and J dropped 6; count of bases not matched to a gene: 10. The CDR3 totals 15 residues. Here the CDR3 reads CASSRDRPPAGELFF. The CDR3 nucleotides read TGTGCCAGCAGTCGGGACAGACCGCCGGCCGGGGAGCTGTTTTTT. Full variable domain (rest looked up from reference TRBV5-4 and TRBJ2-2): ETGVTQSPTHLIKTRGQQVTLRCSSQSGHNTVSWYQQALGQGPQFIFQYYREEENGRGNFPPRFSGLQFPNYSSELNVNALELDDSALYLCASSRDRPPAGELFFGEGSRLTVL.

The chain has TRBV7-9 and TRBJ2-5; no clear D. This CDR3 spans 14 amino acids. The V gene's germline CDR1 is SEHNR and CDR2 FQNEAQ (reference sequence). The V and J ends lost 5 bases and 6 bases respectively, with 16 bases between them. CDR3 sequence: CASSPTPAIKTQYF. The CDR3 nucleotides read TGTGCCAGCAGCCCCACGCCAGCAATTAAGACCCAGTACTTC.

V and J are TRBV5-1 and TRBJ2-1; D assignment may be TRBD1 or TRBD2 (5 bases each). Germline V lookup: CDR1 SGHRS, CDR2 YFSETQ. Trimming pared 4 bases from V and 8 bases from J, leaving 16 bases between. The CDR3 totals 14 residues. The CDR3 bases are TGCGCCAGCAGCGACGAGGGGCGCATCTATGAGCAGTTCTTC. Residues: CASSDEGRIYEQFF.

This chain links TRBV6-1 with TRBJ1-6; D gene unclear. Germline CDR1 MNHNS, CDR2 SASEGT. Trimming took off 7 bases at V and 10 bases at J, with 20 bases between the two ends. The CDR3 contains 15 residues. The CDR3 loop is CASTAAATGPSPLHF. CDR3 nucleotides: TGTGCCAGCACGGCGGCAGCGACCGGACCGTCACCCCTCCACTTT.

This rearrangement joins TRBV11-2 to TRBJ2-2, with 7 bases lining up with TRBD1. The CDR3 spans 14 residues. Losses at the gene ends were 3 bases for V and 6 bases for J; bases not matched to a gene: 4. Looked up from germline, CDR1 is SGHAT and CDR2 is FQNNGV. The CDR3 loop is CASSLDRRSGELFF. The CDR3 coding sequence is TGTGCCAGCAGCTTGGACAGGCGGTCCGGGGAGCTGTTTTTT.

This rearrangement joins TRBV6-5 to TRBJ2-3; D gene ambiguous. CDR3 length: 13 amino acids. V lost 6 bases, J lost 7 bases, and 14 bases lay in between. Germline lookup yields CDR1 MNHEY and CDR2 SVGAGI. The DNA for the CDR3 is TGTGCCAGCAGCACCTATCCGCCGAATACGCAGTATTTT. This codes for CASSTYPPNTQYF.

The rearrangement joins TRBV6-5 to TRBJ2-4; 14 bases line up with TRBD2. The CDR3 sequence is 16 residues long. The V segment lost 4 bases and the J segment 4 bases; nucleotides outside the gene matches: 3. Per germline, CDR1 MNHEY and CDR2 SVGAGI. The CDR3 is CASSLTSGGAKNIQYF. The CDR3 DNA is TGTGCCAGCAGTTTGACTAGCGGGGGGGCGAAAAACATTCAGTACTTC.

The J gene is TRBJ2-5, the V gene TRBV9; D gene unclear. Trimming removed 2 bases at V and 2 bases at J, with 7 bases between. CDR3 size: 13 residues. Looked up from germline, CDR1 is SGDLS and CDR2 is YYNGEE. The CDR3, as DNA: TGTGCCAGCAGCGTTCAGGATCAAGAGACCCAGTACTTC. As protein: CASSVQDQETQYF.

The rearrangement uses TRBV7-2 and TRBJ2-7; D possibly corresponds to TRBD1 (5 bases). The CDR3 extends over 15 amino acids. The V gene lost 1 base and the J gene lost 2 bases, with 12 bases spanning the gap. CDR1 is SGHTA and CDR2 is FQGNSA in the germline V gene. The CDR3 here is CASSLVEDRAYEQYF. Here the CDR3 DNA reads TGTGCCAGCAGCTTAGTCGAAGACAGAGCCTACGAGCAGTACTTC.

This clone was found once. The chain has TRBV6-5 and TRBJ2-7, with 7 bases lining up with TRBD1. The V gene's germline CDR1 is MNHEY and CDR2 SVGAGI. The CDR3 loop spans 14 amino acids. The V gene end was trimmed by 2 bases and the J gene end by 2 bases; junction bases not matched to a gene: 3. The DNA of the CDR3 is TGTGCCAGCAGTTACGACAGGGTCGCCTACGAGCAGTACTTC. Protein product: CASSYDRVAYEQYF.

There are a few counts of this clone. The chain couples TRBV4-1 to TRBJ1-2; D ambiguous. Trimming shortened V by 1 base and J by 8 bases, and 17 bases separated the two germline ends. CDR3 length: 15 residues. In germline, CDR1 is MGHRA, CDR2 YSYEKL. The CDR3 loop reads CASSQADGEGWGYTF. In DNA, the CDR3 is TGCGCCAGCAGCCAAGCGGATGGTGAAGGGTGGGGCTACACCTTC.

This clone came up a few times. The chain couples TRBV7-3 to TRBJ1-1; the D is unclear. The V and J ends lost 5 bases and 6 bases respectively, with 13 bases between them. Germline V gene sequence: CDR1 SGHTA, CDR2 FQGTGA. This CDR3 region has 13 residues. CDR3 in amino acids: CASSEGRGAEAFF. In DNA form, the CDR3 reads TGTGCCAGCAGCGAAGGCAGAGGCGCTGAAGCTTTCTTT.